This T cell receptor beta chain was documented in a study of T cell responses to AZD1222 COVID-19 vaccine. From germline, CDR1 is SNHLY and CDR2 FYNNEI. The CDR3 covers 14 residues. With V trimmed by 7 bases and J by 5 bases, 5 bases remained unmatched. Some clones are missing from TCRdb's copy, which holds only in-frame ones; the method was immunoSEQ multiplex PCR. The sample records some 150,000 clones, more than 85% being singletons. Only one count was recorded for this clone. The receptor was isolated from an adult who received the AZD1222 COVID-19 vaccine. The source material was peripheral blood, sampled 28 days after the second AZD1222 dose. The chain has TRBV2 and TRBJ2-1; TRBD2 aligns across 10 bases. The CDR3 DNA sequence: TGTGCCAGCACCGGGACTAGCGCTAACAATGAGCAGTTCTTC. Its protein is CASTGTSANNEQFF.